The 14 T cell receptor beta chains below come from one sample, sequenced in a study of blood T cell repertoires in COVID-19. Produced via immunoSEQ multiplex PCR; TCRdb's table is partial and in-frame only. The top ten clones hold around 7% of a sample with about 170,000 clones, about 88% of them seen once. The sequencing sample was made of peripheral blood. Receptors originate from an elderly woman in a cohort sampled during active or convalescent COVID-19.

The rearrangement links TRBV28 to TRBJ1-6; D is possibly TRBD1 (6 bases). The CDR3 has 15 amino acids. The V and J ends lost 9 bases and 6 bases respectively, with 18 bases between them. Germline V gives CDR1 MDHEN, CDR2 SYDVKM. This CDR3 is CARQVGGGGNSPLHF. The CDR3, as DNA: TGTGCCAGGCAGGTCGGGGGCGGGGGTAATTCACCCCTCCACTTT.

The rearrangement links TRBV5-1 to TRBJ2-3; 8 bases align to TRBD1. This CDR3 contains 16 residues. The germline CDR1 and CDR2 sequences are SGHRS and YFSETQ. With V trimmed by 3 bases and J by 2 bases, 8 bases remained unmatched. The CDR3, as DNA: TGCGCCAGCAGCTCCATACAGGGGGTGGTCACAGATACGCAGTATTTT. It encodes CASSSIQGVVTDTQYF.

The CDR3 region has the DNA TGTGCCAGCAAGCCCTTAGGGACAGATTATAGCAATCAGCCCCAGCATTTT. This sequence encodes CASKPLGTDYSNQPQHF. The rearrangement uses TRBV27 and TRBJ1-5; 7 positions match TRBD1. Trimming cost V 7 bases and J 0 bases; bases outside gene matches: 12. Germline V CDR1 and CDR2: MNHEY, SMNVEV (reference sequence). The CDR3 loop spans 17 amino acids.

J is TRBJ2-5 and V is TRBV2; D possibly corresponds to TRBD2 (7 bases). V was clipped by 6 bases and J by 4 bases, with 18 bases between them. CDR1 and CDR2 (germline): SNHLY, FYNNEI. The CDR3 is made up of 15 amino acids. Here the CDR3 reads CASSLFGGPGETQYF. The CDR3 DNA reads TGTGCCAGCAGCCTCTTCGGGGGGCCCGGAGAGACCCAGTACTTC.

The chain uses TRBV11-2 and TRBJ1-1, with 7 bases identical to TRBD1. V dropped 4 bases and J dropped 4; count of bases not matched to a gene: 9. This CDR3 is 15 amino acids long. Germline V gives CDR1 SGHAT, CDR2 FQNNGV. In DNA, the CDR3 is TGTGCCAGCAGCTCATACTCAGGGGGTGTCACTGAAGCTTTCTTT. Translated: CASSSYSGGVTEAFF.

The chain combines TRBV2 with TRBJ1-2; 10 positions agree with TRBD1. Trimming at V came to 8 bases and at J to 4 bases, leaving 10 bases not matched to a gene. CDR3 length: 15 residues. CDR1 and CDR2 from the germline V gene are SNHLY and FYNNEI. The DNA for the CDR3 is TGTGCCAGCGGAAATCCGGGACAGGGGATCTATGGCTACACCTTC. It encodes CASGNPGQGIYGYTF.

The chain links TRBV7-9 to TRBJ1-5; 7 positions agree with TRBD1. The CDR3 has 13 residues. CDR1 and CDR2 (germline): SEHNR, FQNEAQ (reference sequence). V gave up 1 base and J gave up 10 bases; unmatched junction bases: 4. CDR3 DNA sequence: TGTGCCAGCAGCTTAGGACAGGGCAAACCCCAGCATTTT. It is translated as CASSLGQGKPQHF. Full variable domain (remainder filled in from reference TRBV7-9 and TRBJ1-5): DTGVSQNPRHKITKRGQNVTFRCDPISEHNRLYWYRQTLGQGPEFLTYFQNEAQLEKSRLLSDRFSAERPKGSFSTLEIQRTEQGDSAMYLCASSLGQGKPQHFGDGTRLSIL.

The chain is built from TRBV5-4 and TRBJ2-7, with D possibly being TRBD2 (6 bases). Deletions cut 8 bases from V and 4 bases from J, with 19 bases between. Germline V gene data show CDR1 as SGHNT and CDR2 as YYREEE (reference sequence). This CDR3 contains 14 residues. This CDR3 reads CASGAGPDKYEQYV. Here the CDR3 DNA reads TGTGCCAGTGGGGCGGGACCGGATAAATACGAGCAGTACGTC.

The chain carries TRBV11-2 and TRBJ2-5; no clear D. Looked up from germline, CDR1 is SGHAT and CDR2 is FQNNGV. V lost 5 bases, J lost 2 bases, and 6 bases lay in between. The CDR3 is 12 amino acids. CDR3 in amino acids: CASSPYQETQYF. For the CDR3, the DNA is TGTGCCAGCAGCCCTTATCAAGAGACCCAGTACTTC.

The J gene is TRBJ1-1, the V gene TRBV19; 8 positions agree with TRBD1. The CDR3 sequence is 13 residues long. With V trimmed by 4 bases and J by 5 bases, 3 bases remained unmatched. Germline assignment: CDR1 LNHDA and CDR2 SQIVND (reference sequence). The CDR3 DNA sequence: TGTGCCAGTAGTACAGACAGGGGAACTGAAGCTTTCTTT. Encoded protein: CASSTDRGTEAFF. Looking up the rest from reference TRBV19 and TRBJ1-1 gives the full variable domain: DGGITQSPKYLFRKEGQNVTLSCEQNLNHDAMYWYRQDPGQGLRLIYYSQIVNDFQKGDIAEGYSVSREKKESFPLTVTSAQKNPTAFYLCASSTDRGTEAFFGQGTRLTVV.

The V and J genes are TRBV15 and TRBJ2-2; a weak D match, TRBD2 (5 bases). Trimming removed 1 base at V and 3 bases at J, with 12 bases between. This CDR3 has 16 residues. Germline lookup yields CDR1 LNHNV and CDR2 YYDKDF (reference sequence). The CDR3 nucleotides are TGTGCCACCAGCAGAGTATGGAGGACCGACACCGGGGAGCTGTTTTTT. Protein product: CATSRVWRTDTGELFF.

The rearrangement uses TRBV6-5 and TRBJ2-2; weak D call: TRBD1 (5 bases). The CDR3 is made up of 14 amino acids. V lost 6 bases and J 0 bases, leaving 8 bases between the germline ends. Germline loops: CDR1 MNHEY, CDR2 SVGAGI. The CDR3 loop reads CASRRGTNTGELFF. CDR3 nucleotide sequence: TGTGCCAGCAGAAGGGGCACGAACACCGGGGAGCTGTTTTTT.

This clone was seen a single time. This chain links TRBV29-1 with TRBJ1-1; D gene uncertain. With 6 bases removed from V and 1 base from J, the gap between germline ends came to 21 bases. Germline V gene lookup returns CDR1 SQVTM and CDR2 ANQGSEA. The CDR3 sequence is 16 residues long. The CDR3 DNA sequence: TGCAGCGTCACTTCTAGGCGGGGAATAGGGAACACTGAAGCTTTCTTT. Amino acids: CSVTSRRGIGNTEAFF. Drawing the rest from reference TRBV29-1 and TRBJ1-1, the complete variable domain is SAVISQKPSRDICQRGTSLTIQCQVDSQVTMMFWYRQQPGQSLTLIATANQGSEATYESGFVIDKFPISRPNLTFSTLTVSNMSPEDSSIYLCSVTSRRGIGNTEAFFGQGTRLTVV.

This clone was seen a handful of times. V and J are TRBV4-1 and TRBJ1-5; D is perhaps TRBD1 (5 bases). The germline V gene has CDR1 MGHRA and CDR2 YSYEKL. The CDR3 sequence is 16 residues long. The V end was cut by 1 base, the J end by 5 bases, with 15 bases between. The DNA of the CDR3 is TGCGCCAGCAGCCAAGTATTGGGGGGTCGTGATCAGCCCCAGCATTTT. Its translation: CASSQVLGGRDQPQHF.